This T cell receptor (beta chain) was profiled in a study of blood T cells in healthy people across ages (dated by TCRdb to 2014 to 2015). Concerning the study at large: In model experiments, roughly one uniquely barcoded TCR beta cDNA molecule per two T cells was captured by template switching. Two additional independent replicas of 1 million unique cDNA reads from the same blood draw were analyzed for two donors (one aged 18 to 30 and one aged 80 or older). Four age groups were formed from the donors: young (average around 15 years), middle-aged (approximately 39), aged (62) and long-lived (82). Using deep sequencing normalized with unique cDNA molecular identifiers, the study measured how TCR beta repertoire diversity changes with age. To avoid experimental bias, donors of different ages were randomly spread across the sequencing lanes. What the research found in general, with its limitations: Compared with the aged group, the long-lived group had more naive CD4+ T cells, fewer expanded clones and increased TCR diversity, suggesting age selection. The percentage of naive T cells measured by flow cytometry correlated strongly with observed TCR beta diversity. Estimates of total diversity based on one million sequenced T cells were considered lower bounds and underestimates. Donor CMV infection status was unknown, potentially confounding age-related changes in expanded clonotypes. As age increased, observed TCR beta diversity per million T cells dropped in a roughly linear way, and a significant reduction was already evident by age 40. Conclusive comparison of naive and antigen-experienced compartments was prevented by the profiling of bulk unsorted PBMCs.

Library creation used 5' RACE. Sequenced on an Illumina HiSeq 2500. The second PCR ran for roughly 7 to 12 cycles and used a J-beta primer mix along with a sample-barcoded 5' primer. Each TCR beta cDNA molecule received a unique molecular identifier from a template-switch 5' adaptor carrying 12 random nucleotides. Each sample yielded at least 2.5 million CDR3-containing paired-end reads. First-strand cDNA synthesis was performed from all RNA using the Mint cDNA synthesis kit, with priming by a TRBC-specific oligonucleotide. All cDNA was treated with uracil-DNA glycosylase and then went through a first 18-cycle PCR with the universal primers M1SS and BC2_uni_R. The original pipeline was this. Normalization of each sample was performed by random selection of 1 million high-quality reads, each carrying a distinct molecular identifier. Instead of being binned into consensus sequences, reads with shared molecular identifiers were discarded. MiTCR, set to a Q25 quality threshold and the strictest error-elimination algorithm, was used for CDR3 identification, clonotype clustering and error correction. A nonparametric unseen species model with Euler transformation was used to estimate lower-bound total TCR beta diversity. The public reads were run again by TCRdb, first through fastp at Q25 and then through MiXCR, and only productive beta chains were kept. Rows merge per CDR3 protein into single entries with the most common DNA and genes. The V and J calls shown here were made by TCRdb, not taken from the authors' results. This sample has about 1 million distinct CDR3 sequences in its table, and over 35% of those were observed once. Of the sample, approximately 17% falls within the top ten clones.

Systemically healthy Caucasian individuals from Russia, approximately 39 in total and aged about 6 to 90 years, were included as donors. Roughly 10 milliliters of peripheral blood were collected from each donor into EDTA-treated Vacutainer tubes. PBMCs were isolated by Ficoll-Paque density-gradient centrifugation, with at least 7 million obtained per sample. Total RNA was extracted from PBMCs with Trizol reagent, with at least 5 micrograms obtained per sample. For every donor, an aliquot of PBMCs went through flow cytometry to measure the percentages of naive CD45RAhigh/CD27high T cells. With respect to this clonotype: Its binding antigen is unknown. The input lacks base qualities; no much larger clone sits a single base away.

CDR1 is given as MNHNS and CDR2 as SASEGT, both from the germline V gene. The cysteine opens and the phenylalanine closes a CDR3 of 14 amino acids. Left in the record is the CDR3 DNA by itself, 42 bases read in frame from the first base. V and J are truncated by 3 bases and 7 bases respectively, leaving an intervening sequence of 10 bases. The chain joins TRBV6-1 to TRBJ1-6; there is no confident call for the D gene. The receptor was isolated from a woman aged 60-70 years in good health. The specimen was blood. The CDR3 is CASSEIPRNSPLHF. The DNA sequence follows: TGTGCCAGCAGTGAGATCCCCAGAAATTCACCCCTCCACTTT.